This T cell receptor (beta chain) was recovered during a study of immune evolution from preneoplasia to lung adenocarcinoma (dated by TCRdb to the early 2020s). With regard to the full study: HLA loss of heterozygosity was observed in roughly 6.8%, 16% and 36% of AIS, MIA and ADC lesions, respectively, and was not observed in any AAH lesions. The overall cohort was made up of around 57 patients with pulmonary nodules who had surgical resection. Whole exome sequencing and methylation data from the same cohort of nodules were integrated with the immune data. POLYSOLVER was used to infer Class I HLA alleles from exome data, and LOHHLA was used to detect allele-specific HLA loss. According to the study, some 97 samples were used for TCR sequencing. The sample size was set by how many specimens were available, not by a prior power calculation. Resected precursor lesions (AAH, AIS, MIA) and invasive adenocarcinomas were compared against paired morphologically normal lung tissue. A total of more than 40 patients contributed TCR sequencing data. Immune contexture across lung adenocarcinoma precursors and invasive adenocarcinoma was profiled using immune gene expression, TCR sequencing and multiplex immunofluorescence. Study-wide conclusions, independent of this receptor: Top T cell clone frequencies were highest in normal lung and appeared to decrease progressively from AAH through AIS, MIA and invasive adenocarcinoma. Because all patients came from Japan and China, whether the findings apply to Western populations was uncertain. Findings were based on association rather than direct causation; larger cohorts with long-term follow-up and longitudinal biopsies were deemed needed. The highest T cell clonality was observed in KRAS-mutant nodules compared with EGFR-mutant or double wild-type lesions. The highest clonality was observed in normal lung, whereas higher T cell density and diversity but lower clonality appeared to be present in later-stage lesions.

Worth noting for this clone: It has no known antigen specificity. Base qualities are not provided; no much larger clone lies one nucleotide away.

TCR beta CDR3 regions were sequenced from DNA using the immunoSEQ hsTCRbeta Kit. Per the authors' processing: The ImmunoSEQ Analyzer was used to analyse the TCR sequencing data. T cell clonality was calculated on productive rearrangements as 1 minus Pielou's evenness. To measure T cell diversity, the inverse Simpson index was applied to productive templates. T cell density was defined as TCR beta template counts normalized to usable DNA, with usable DNA estimated by amplification and sequencing of housekeeping genes. Two-sided Kruskal-Wallis tests were used to compare TCR metrics across histologic stages. Held by TCRdb, this immuneACCESS table contains in-frame sequences only and omits some clones. Under half of the omission traces to an unresolved V gene where checked; the cause of the rest is unknown. The V and J calls and the clone size are those of that table, but D and trimming were determined from the DNA. This sample lists around 16,000 clones; 75% to 90% were detected once. The top ten clonotypes cover just over 2.5% of the sample.

For CDR1 and CDR2, the germline V gene lists SGDLS and YYNGEE. Germline trimming amounts to 0 bases on V and 5 bases on J, with 3 as the count of junction bases outside the gene matches. The CDR3 spans 15 residues, from the cysteine through the phenylalanine. Just the 45-base CDR3 DNA is kept, in frame starting at base 1. Between about 2013 and 2018, the patients underwent resection in either Japan or China. Two lung cancer pathologists independently confirmed the histologic diagnosis of each case on H&E slides. To enrich premalignant or tumor cells for nucleic acid extraction, macro-dissection was performed after pathologic assessment. The AllPrep DNA/RNA FFPE Kit was used to isolate DNA from FFPE tissue.

The chain is encoded by TRBV9 joined to TRBJ1-4; TRBD1 agrees with 8 junctional bases. The receptor's source is a person aged 70 to 80 with invasive lung adenocarcinoma. The sequencing input was FFPE invasive lung adenocarcinoma tissue. According to the study, the label for this sample's cell subset or site signals: frankly invasive lung adenocarcinoma (ADC). The CDR3 region has the sequence CASSVAGGFNEKLFF. The sequenced DNA: TGTGCCAGCAGCGTAGCAGGGGGCTTCAATGAAAAACTGTTTTTT.